These 31 T cell receptor beta chains share one sample of origin, sequenced in a study of beta chain features in type 1 diabetes. The entirety of the isolated RNA underwent reverse transcription, so expressed TCRB transcripts were sequenced. Using immunoSEQ multiplex PCR, the repertoire was profiled, and TCRdb retains in-frame clones only, with some absent. The sample has approximately 150,000 clones, around 9.3% seen once. Sequencing used naive CD4+ T cells from blood. Receptor source: a man aged 18 to 29 in good health.

In its sample, this clone was seen many times. The rearrangement joins TRBV7-2 to TRBJ2-7, with 8 bases lining up with TRBD2. V shed 2 bases, J shed 7 bases, and the junction held 10 bases outside the gene matches. Germline CDR1 SGHTA, CDR2 FQGNSA. This CDR3 has 15 amino acids. CDR3 nucleotide sequence: TGTGCCAGCAGCTTATACAGCGGGGGCCCTGAAGAGCAGTACTTC. Its translation: CASSLYSGGPEEQYF.

V usage is TRBV19 and J usage is TRBJ2-4; D perhaps matches TRBD1 (6 bases). Germline CDR1 and CDR2: LNHDA and SQIVND (reference sequence). Trimming took off 6 bases at V and 2 bases at J, with 14 bases between the two ends. The length of the CDR3 is 15 residues. As DNA, the CDR3 is TGTGCCAGTAGGGAGCAGGGGATCTCCAAAAACATTCAGTACTTC. This translates into CASREQGISKNIQYF.

V and J are TRBV9 and TRBJ2-6, with a tentative D call TRBD1 (6 bases). The V and J ends lost 0 bases and 0 bases respectively, with 16 bases between them. The V gene's germline CDR1 is SGDLS and CDR2 YYNGEE. This CDR3 contains 19 residues. CDR3 bases: TGTGCCAGCAGCGTAGTCTCGGCAGGGGCTTTCTCTGGGGCCAACGTCCTGACTTTC. The encoded protein is CASSVVSAGAFSGANVLTF.

This clone was found many times. CDR3 sequence (DNA): TGTGCCAGCAGCGTGGAAGAGACAGGGGCCGGGGAGCTGTTTTTT. Residues: CASSVEETGAGELFF. The chain uses TRBV5-4 and TRBJ2-2, with TRBD1 matching 8 bases. The germline V gene encodes CDR1 SGHNT and CDR2 YYREEE (reference sequence). The CDR3 length is 15 residues. The V and J ends lost 4 bases and 6 bases, in that order; junction bases with no gene match: 8.

This clone appeared many times. This chain connects TRBV4-3 to TRBJ2-7, with TRBD1 identical over 7 bases. Germline V gene lookup returns CDR1 LGHNA and CDR2 YSLEER. With V trimmed by 3 bases and J by 3 bases, 5 bases remained unmatched. CDR3 size: 14 residues. The CDR3 bases are TGCGCCAGCAGCCAGACTAACAGGGGCTACGAGCAGTACTTC. It is translated as CASSQTNRGYEQYF.

This clone was seen a handful of times. The CDR3 region has the DNA TGTGCCAGCAGCCCGAGACAGGGTACCTACAATGAGCAGTTCTTC. It is translated as CASSPRQGTYNEQFF. V is TRBV7-2 and J is TRBJ2-1; TRBD1 agrees at 7 bases. This CDR3 has 15 residues. J was trimmed by 2 bases and V by 5 bases; bases with no gene match: 6. Germline V gene data show CDR1 as SGHTA and CDR2 as FQGNSA.

The chain has TRBV11-2 and TRBJ2-5; D ambiguous. The CDR3 extends over 13 amino acids. Germline lookup yields CDR1 SGHAT and CDR2 FQNNGV. The V and J ends lost 0 bases and 5 bases respectively, with 7 bases between them. CDR3 residues: CASSLDFSETQYF. CDR3 sequence (DNA): TGTGCCAGCAGCTTAGACTTCTCGGAGACCCAGTACTTC.

Only a few counts were recorded for this clone. The chain uses TRBV6-5 and TRBJ1-1, with D possibly TRBD1 on 5 matching bases. The V end lost 0 bases, the J end lost 4 bases, and 12 bases lay between the germline ends. The CDR3 runs 15 residues. Germline CDR1 MNHEY, CDR2 SVGAGI. In nucleotides, the CDR3 is TGTGCCAGCAGTTACTCGGCCCCAGGGCGCACTGAAGCTTTCTTT. It specifies CASSYSAPGRTEAFF.

In its sample, this clone was seen a few times. The V call is TRBV11-2, the J call TRBJ1-3, with D hard to call. CDR1 and CDR2 from the germline V gene are SGHAT and FQNNGV. This CDR3 comprises 15 residues. The V end was cut by 1 base, the J end by 1 base, with 8 bases between. The CDR3: CASSLVSGSGNTIYF. The DNA of the CDR3 is TGTGCCAGCAGCTTAGTGAGCGGGTCTGGAAACACCATATATTTT.

V gene TRBV6-5 combines with J gene TRBJ2-7; the match to TRBD1 covers 9 bases. Germline CDR1 reads MNHEY; CDR2 reads SVGAGI. CDR3 size: 15 residues. Trimming removed 2 bases from V and 6 bases from J; junction bases left unmatched: 8. CDR3 protein: CASSYGGTGLPEQYF. The CDR3 DNA reads TGTGCCAGCAGTTACGGGGGGACAGGGTTACCCGAGCAGTACTTC.

The chain carries TRBV7-8 and TRBJ1-1, with a weak D call TRBD1 (5 bases). Germline V gene lookup returns CDR1 SGHVS and CDR2 FQNEAQ. The CDR3 is 14 amino acids. V lost 2 bases and J lost 1, with 8 bases in between. CDR3 loop: CASSLRDRNTEAFF. The DNA of the CDR3 is TGTGCCAGCAGCTTACGCGACAGGAACACTGAAGCTTTCTTT.

The chain links TRBV6-5 to TRBJ1-2; 9 nucleotides align to TRBD1. V lost 4 bases, J lost 8 bases, and 8 bases stayed unmatched. Germline V gene sequence: CDR1 MNHEY, CDR2 SVGAGI. The CDR3 has 14 amino acids. CDR3 protein: CASSSPTGGRGYTF. In DNA form, the CDR3 reads TGTGCCAGCAGTTCCCCAACAGGGGGCAGGGGCTACACCTTC.

The chain has TRBV4-1 and TRBJ1-6, with 7 bases matching TRBD1. CDR3 length: 16 amino acids. The germline CDR1 and CDR2 sequences are MGHRA and YSYEKL. Trimming took 5 bases from V and 10 from J; bases not matched to a gene: 14. Here the CDR3 reads CASSAYSTGKGSPLHF. The DNA for the CDR3 is TGCGCCAGCAGCGCATACTCGACAGGGAAGGGATCACCCCTCCACTTT.

The chain has TRBV2 and TRBJ1-1, with D perhaps TRBD1 (6 bases). The CDR3 is 15 residues long. Germline V gene sequence: CDR1 SNHLY, CDR2 FYNNEI. Trimming removed 6 bases from V and 0 bases from J, with 14 bases in between. CDR3 nucleotides: TGTGCCAGCAGAGGGTCGGGACAATTGAACACTGAAGCTTTCTTT. This sequence encodes CASRGSGQLNTEAFF.

This clone has just a few counts. The gene calls are TRBV4-3 and TRBJ2-7, with D maybe TRBD2 (6 bases). This CDR3 spans 13 amino acids. V was pared by 0 bases and J by 5 bases, with 8 bases between. Germline lookup yields CDR1 LGHNA and CDR2 YSLEER. This chain's CDR3 is CASSQDRRDEQYF. The CDR3 nucleotides read TGCGCCAGCAGCCAAGATCGGAGGGACGAGCAGTACTTC.

The chain is built from TRBV28 and TRBJ2-7; D perhaps matches TRBD1 (5 bases). CDR1 MDHEN and CDR2 SYDVKM come from the germline V gene. The CDR3 has 11 residues. V dropped 11 bases and J dropped 4 bases, with 12 bases sitting between them. The CDR3 DNA follows: TGTGCCGCTGGGGCAGAATACGAGCAGTACTTC. It translates to CAAGAEYEQYF.

The genes are TRBV28 and TRBJ2-2, with 9 nucleotides matching TRBD1. Unmatched junction bases numbered 4, after V lost 2 bases and J lost 3 bases. The CDR3 spans 16 residues. CDR1 is MDHEN and CDR2 is SYDVKM in the germline V gene. CDR3 in amino acids: CASSLPGQGYTGELFF. CDR3 nucleotide sequence: TGTGCCAGCAGTTTACCGGGACAGGGATACACCGGGGAGCTGTTTTTT.

The V call is TRBV5-4, the J call TRBJ2-5; TRBD2 agrees at 7 bases. The germline CDR1 and CDR2 sequences are SGHNT and YYREEE (reference sequence). The CDR3 is 13 amino acids. Unmatched junction bases numbered 7, after V lost 7 bases and J lost 4 bases. CDR3 sequence (DNA): TGTGCCAGCGGGGGGGGAATGGGAGAGACCCAGTACTTC. Translating gives CASGGGMGETQYF.

This chain uses TRBV7-9 with TRBJ2-1, with a weak D call TRBD2 (5 bases). The CDR3 consists of 17 residues. Trimming took 3 bases from V and 4 from J, leaving 19 bases between them. CDR1 is SEHNR and CDR2 is FQNEAQ in the germline V gene (reference sequence). The CDR3 region is CASSFKRPSQSYNEQFF. The DNA of the CDR3 is TGTGCCAGCAGCTTTAAGCGGCCGTCCCAGTCTTACAATGAGCAGTTCTTC. Combining the CDR3 with reference TRBV7-9 and TRBJ2-1 gives the whole variable domain DTGVSQNPRHKITKRGQNVTFRCDPISEHNRLYWYRQTLGQGPEFLTYFQNEAQLEKSRLLSDRFSAERPKGSFSTLEIQRTEQGDSAMYLCASSFKRPSQSYNEQFFGPGTRLTVL.

This clone has a handful of counts. This chain uses TRBV11-2 with TRBJ2-7; D is possibly TRBD2 (6 bases). V lost 6 bases and J 2 bases, leaving 17 bases between the germline ends. This CDR3 spans 15 amino acids. Germline CDR1 reads SGHAT; CDR2 reads FQNNGV. The CDR3 region is CASRIYAGRTYEQYF. The CDR3 DNA reads as TGTGCCAGCAGGATATATGCGGGGCGGACCTACGAGCAGTACTTC.

The sample holds a few counts of this clone. The chain uses TRBV2 and TRBJ1-4; tentatively, D is TRBD1 (5 bases). CDR3 length: 14 amino acids. The V end was cut by 5 bases, the J end by 7 bases, with 14 bases between. Looked up from germline, CDR1 is SNHLY and CDR2 is FYNNEI. The CDR3 is CASSWGGIGEKLFF. The CDR3 DNA sequence: TGTGCCAGCAGTTGGGGGGGTATTGGTGAAAAACTGTTTTTT.

This clone appeared a few times. The rearrangement links TRBV7-2 to TRBJ2-5; 8 bases are a match to TRBD1. V lost 3 bases to trimming and J lost 4 bases; unmatched junction nucleotides: 7. The germline V gene has CDR1 SGHTA and CDR2 FQGNSA. The CDR3 extends over 15 amino acids. The CDR3 protein is CASSFKQGAGETQYF. CDR3 in DNA: TGTGCCAGCAGCTTTAAGCAGGGGGCCGGAGAGACCCAGTACTTC.

The V call is TRBV30, the J call TRBJ1-2; 9 nucleotides line up with TRBD1. Unmatched junction bases numbered 7, after V lost 4 bases and J lost 4 bases. Germline CDR1 GTSNPN, CDR2 SVGIG (reference sequence). The CDR3 is 14 residues long. The CDR3 nucleotides are TGTGCCTGGACCGGGGACAGGGATATCTATGGCTACACCTTC. Its translation: CAWTGDRDIYGYTF.

This clone has a handful of counts. The rearrangement links TRBV7-3 to TRBJ2-2; 8 nucleotides line up with TRBD1. V trimming: 5 bases; J trimming: 7 bases; junction bases outside the gene matches: 12. CDR1 SGHTA and CDR2 FQGTGA come from the germline V gene. The CDR3 consists of 16 residues. The CDR3 spells CASSPSGQEGVGELFF. The CDR3 DNA reads as TGTGCCAGCAGCCCATCGGGACAGGAGGGAGTCGGGGAGCTGTTTTTT.

This clone has more than one count but fewer than ten. The chain couples TRBV28 to TRBJ1-2; the D is unclear. Germline V gives CDR1 MDHEN, CDR2 SYDVKM. The CDR3 extends over 14 amino acids. Trimming pared 6 bases from V and 1 base from J, leaving 12 bases between. CDR3 bases: TGTGCCAGCAGGGCCGGGTCCCTTAACTATGGCTACACCTTC. This gives the protein CASRAGSLNYGYTF.

Many counts were recorded for this clone. CDR3 protein: CSVEQGKSTDTQYF. The CDR3, as DNA: TGCAGCGTTGAACAGGGGAAGAGCACAGATACGCAGTATTTT. The chain employs TRBV29-1 and TRBJ2-3; TRBD1 is a possible D gene (6 bases). In germline, CDR1 is SQVTM, CDR2 ANQGSEA. CDR3 length equals 14 residues. V lost 2 bases to trimming and J lost 0 bases, with 9 bases between them.

The chain couples TRBV7-7 to TRBJ2-2; 9 nucleotides align to TRBD1. Germline CDR1 is SSHAT and CDR2 is FNYEAQ (reference sequence). After removal of 5 bases from V and 5 bases from J, the junction contained 9 bases not matched to a gene. The CDR3 is made up of 16 amino acids. Written as DNA, the CDR3 is TGTGCCAGCAGCCGCTCGGACAGGGGAGGAACCGGGGAGCTGTTTTTT. Translation: CASSRSDRGGTGELFF.

This clone was found a few times. The V and J genes are TRBV28 and TRBJ2-2; possible D gene TRBD1, 6 bases. The germline V and J ends were trimmed by 4 bases and 0 bases, with 15 bases remaining between them. CDR1 is MDHEN, CDR2 SYDVKM, per germline. CDR3 length: 17 residues. The CDR3, as DNA: TGTGCCAGCAGTTCAGGTCCAGGGGCGGCGAACACCGGGGAGCTGTTTTTT. Translation gives CASSSGPGAANTGELFF.

This clone was counted ten times or more. This chain links TRBV6-6 with TRBJ1-5, with 8 bases fitting TRBD1. Germline loops: CDR1 MNHNY, CDR2 SVGAGI (reference sequence). Trimming took 9 bases from V and 5 from J; bases not matched to a gene: 9. The CDR3 length is 14 residues. CDR3 residues: CASTGQAYDQPQHF. The CDR3 nucleotides read TGTGCCAGTACGGGACAGGCTTATGATCAGCCCCAGCATTTT.

V usage is TRBV4-3 and J usage is TRBJ1-2; 10 bases agree with TRBD1. The CDR3 runs 16 residues. Germline trimming cut 4 bases from V and 4 bases from J; bases unmatched to any gene: 9. Per the germline V gene, CDR1 is LGHNA and CDR2 is YSLEER. The CDR3 DNA follows: TGCGCCAGCAGCCCAAGACAGGGGGCTGACCCCTATGGCTACACCTTC. As protein: CASSPRQGADPYGYTF.

This clone was detected only once. This chain joins TRBV7-2 and TRBJ2-5, with no clear D. The end of the DNA aligns better with TRBJ2-7, so the J call may be wrong. This CDR3 region has 14 residues. The V gene's germline CDR1 is SGHTA and CDR2 FQGNSA. CDR3 DNA sequence: TGTGCCAGCAGCTTAGCGCTAGGAAAATTCGAGCAGTACTTC. Its protein is CASSLALGKFEQYF.